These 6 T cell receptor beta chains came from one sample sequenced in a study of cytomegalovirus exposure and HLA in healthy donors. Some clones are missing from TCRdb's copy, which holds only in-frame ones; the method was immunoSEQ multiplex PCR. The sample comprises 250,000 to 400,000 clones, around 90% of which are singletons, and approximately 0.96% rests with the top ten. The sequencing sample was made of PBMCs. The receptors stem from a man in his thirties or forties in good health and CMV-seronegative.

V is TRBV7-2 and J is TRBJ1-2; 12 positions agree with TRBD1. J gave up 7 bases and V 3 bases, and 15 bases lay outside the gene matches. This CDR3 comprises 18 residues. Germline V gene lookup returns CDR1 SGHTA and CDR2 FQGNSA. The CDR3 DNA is TGTGCCAGCAGCTTGGCCGGGACAGGGGGCCCAGGAGAGACTGGCTACACCTTC. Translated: CASSLAGTGGPGETGYTF.

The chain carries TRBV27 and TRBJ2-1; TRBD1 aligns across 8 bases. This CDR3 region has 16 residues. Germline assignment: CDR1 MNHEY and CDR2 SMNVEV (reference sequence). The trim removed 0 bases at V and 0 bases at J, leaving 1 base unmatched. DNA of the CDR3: TGTGCCAGCAGTTTATCACAGGGGGACTCCTACAATGAGCAGTTCTTC. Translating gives CASSLSQGDSYNEQFF.

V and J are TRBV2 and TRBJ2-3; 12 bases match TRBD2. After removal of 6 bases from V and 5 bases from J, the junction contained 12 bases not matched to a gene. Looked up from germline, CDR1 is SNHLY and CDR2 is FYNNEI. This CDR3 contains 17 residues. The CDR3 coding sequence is TGTGCCAGCAGCCAGTTTCTAGCGGGGGGGCCCCGAGATACGCAGTATTTT. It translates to CASSQFLAGGPRDTQYF.

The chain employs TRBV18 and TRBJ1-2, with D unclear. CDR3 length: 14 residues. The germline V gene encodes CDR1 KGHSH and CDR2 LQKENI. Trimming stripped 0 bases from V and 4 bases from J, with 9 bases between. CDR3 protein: CASSPPTIRYGYTF. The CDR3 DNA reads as TGTGCCAGCTCACCACCTACTATCCGCTATGGCTACACCTTC.

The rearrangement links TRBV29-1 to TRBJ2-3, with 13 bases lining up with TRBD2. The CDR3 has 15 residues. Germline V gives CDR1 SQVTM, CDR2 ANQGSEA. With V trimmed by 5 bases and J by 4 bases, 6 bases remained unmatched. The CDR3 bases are TGCAGCGTTATGGGACTAGCGGGGTATGCAGATACGCAGTATTTT. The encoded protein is CSVMGLAGYADTQYF.

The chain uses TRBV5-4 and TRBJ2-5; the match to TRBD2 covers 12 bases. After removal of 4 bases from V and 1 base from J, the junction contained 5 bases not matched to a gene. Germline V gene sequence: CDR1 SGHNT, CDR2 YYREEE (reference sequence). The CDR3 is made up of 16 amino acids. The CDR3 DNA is TGTGCCAGCAGCCCCGGACTAGCGGGGATCCAAGAGACCCAGTACTTC. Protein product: CASSPGLAGIQETQYF.